The present TCR beta chain was sequenced within a study of CDR3 diversity in severe acne. Trimming left V 4 bases short and J 0 bases short, with 10 bases between. The CDR3 loop spans 14 amino acids. Looked up from germline, CDR1 is SGHDT and CDR2 is YYEEEE. From the PCR reads, TCRdb called clonotypes with MiXCR, one entry per CDR3 protein. The sample yields tens of thousands of distinct CDR3 sequences, under 55% seen once. The TCR sequence derives from a male donor with severe acne vulgaris. The chain employs TRBV5-6 and TRBJ1-2, with D perhaps matching TRBD1 (5 bases). The sample consisted of blood. The CDR3 protein is CASSRTCANYGYTF. For the CDR3, the DNA is TGTGCCAGCAGCCGGACATGTGCTAACTATGGCTACACCTTC. The whole variable domain, filled in from reference TRBV5-6 and TRBJ1-2, reads DAGVTQSPTHLIKTRGQQVTLRCSPKSGHDTVSWYQQALGQGPQFIFQYYEEEERQRGNFPDRFSGHQFPNYSSELNVNALLLGDSALYLCASSRTCANYGYTFGSGTRLTVV.